This TCR beta chain comes out of a study of blood T cell repertoires in COVID-19 (dated by TCRdb to 2019 to 2021). Study-wide context: The collaborator samples originated in the United States, Italy and Spain and spanned the acute and convalescent phases of COVID-19. The material from the prospective study consisted of cDNA or gDNA derived from T cells, B-cell-depleted T cells, or PBMCs. Where available, HLA class I and class II types were obtained from metadata supplied by the sample provider rather than from assay-based typing. The samples were drawn from the first 160 participants of the ongoing ImmuneRACE study and from 1,254 subjects provided by 6 global collaborators. Sample metadata almost always included a de-identified subject ID, COVID-19 status, age in years and sex. Deeply sampled blood TCRbeta repertoires from subjects exposed to, actively infected with, or recovered from COVID-19 were included in the dataset. The repertoires were released in a freely available public database intended as a resource for research on the immune response to SARS-CoV-2.

TCRbeta CDR3 regions were amplified from genomic DNA using the immunoSEQ Assay, a bias-controlled multiplex PCR. In the authors' own workflow: Nucleated cell counts per sample were estimated from amplification of reference gene primers within the assay. Sequence reads were collapsed and filtered to measure the absolute abundance of every unique TCRbeta CDR3 rearrangement. For each sample, productive Simpson clonality was calculated as the square root of Simpson's diversity index across productive rearrangements. The clones in this table, taken by TCRdb from immuneACCESS, are in-frame only. Not every clone is retained; where verified, under half of the shortfall comes from an unresolved V gene, and the cause of the rest is unknown. V and J calls and clone size are copied from that table; D and trimming were computed from the DNA. Counted in this sample were some 200,000 clones; around four fifths of them appeared once. The ten biggest clones cover 14% of the sample.

Note on this clone: What this receptor recognizes is not known. There are no base qualities to consult, and no much larger clone falls within one base.

Each collaborating institution followed its own protocols to collect whole blood in K2EDTA tubes. For TCRbeta analysis, collaborators shipped samples in one of three forms: frozen whole blood, isolated PBMCs, or DNA extracted from either of those sample types. V loses 6 bases at its end and J loses 12 bases; junction bases beyond the gene matches: 5. The germline V gene yields KGHSH for CDR1 and LQKENI for CDR2. The CDR3 contains 11 residues, cysteine and phenylalanine counted. Only the CDR3 DNA stays, 33 bases, in frame from base 1. General study outcomes and caveats: Clinical and demographic metadata were provided uncurated, with the amount varying by source and participant.

Recombination linked TRBV18 to TRBJ1-5; 7 nucleotides in the junction match TRBD1. The sequence came from a man aged 25-45 years with active or convalescent COVID-19. The sample was peripheral blood. DNA sequence: TGTGCCAGCTCGTCCGGGACAGTCCAGCATTTT. This sequence encodes CASSSGTVQHF. Here the CDR3 is joined to the reference TRBV18 and TRBJ1-5 genes, and the full variable domain is: NAGVMQNPRHLVRRRGQEARLRCSPMKGHSHVYWYRQLPEEGLKFMVYLQKENIIDESGMPKERFSAEFPKEGPSILRIQQVVRGDSAAYFCASSSGTVQHFGDGTRLSIL.